This passage covers 14 T cell receptor beta chains from one sample sequenced in a study of vaccination effects on CD4 cells after COVID-19. The antigens these receptors bind are not known. The ViraFEST assay expanded antigen-specific CD4+ T cells with viral peptide pools before sequencing. Following a 10-day culture, CD4+ T cells were purified. Absence of prior SARS-CoV-2 infection characterized the vaccine recipients, who showed negative nucleocapsid antibodies. Assay used: immunoSEQ multiplex PCR; TCRdb lists only in-frame clones, some missing. Among fewer than 30,000 clones, 70% to 80% were seen once, and the ten largest hold roughly an eighth. The sample was CD4+ T cells from PBMCs cultured with HCoV-OC43 spike peptides, taken before COVID-19 vaccination. The subset here: HCoV-OC43 spike overlapping peptide pool stimulation. These receptors originate from a human donor who received a COVID-19 vaccine.

This clone was detected only a few times. J is TRBJ1-2 and V is TRBV5-5; 8 bases are shared with TRBD1. V lost 3 bases, J lost 8 bases, and 6 bases stayed unmatched. This CDR3 is 13 amino acids long. Germline CDR1 is SGHKS and CDR2 is YYEKEE (reference sequence). The CDR3 region has the DNA TGTGCCAGCAGCTCGGGACAGGTTATCGGCTACACCTTC. This gives the protein CASSSGQVIGYTF.

The V gene is TRBV7-9, the J gene TRBJ1-2; D is possibly TRBD1 (6 bases). This CDR3 is 13 amino acids long. Germline V gene lookup returns CDR1 SEHNR and CDR2 FQNEAQ (reference sequence). V was clipped by 1 base and J by 6 bases, with 9 bases between them. This CDR3 is CASSLEGGNGYTF. The CDR3, as DNA: TGTGCCAGCAGCTTAGAAGGGGGTAATGGCTACACCTTC.

This clone has just one count. This chain joins TRBV3-1 (or the pseudogene TRBV3-2) and TRBJ1-1, with unresolved D. The CDR3 covers 15 residues. V lost 1 base, J lost 1 base, and 10 bases lay in between. Per germline, CDR1 LGHDT and CDR2 YNNKEL (reference sequence). The CDR3 loop reads CASSQAGGPNTEAFF. The CDR3, as DNA: TGTGCCAGCAGCCAAGCCGGAGGACCGAACACTGAAGCTTTCTTT.

This clone has only a few counts. V usage is TRBV10-1 and J usage is TRBJ2-3; D is undetermined. V lost 4 bases, J lost 2 bases, and 7 bases lay in between. The CDR3 contains 13 residues. The V gene's germline CDR1 is WNHNN and CDR2 SYGVQD (reference sequence). CDR3 sequence reads: CASSAADTDTQYF. DNA for the CDR3: TGCGCCAGCAGTGCGGCAGACACAGATACGCAGTATTTT.

V and J are TRBV11-2 and TRBJ2-7; the match to TRBD1 covers 7 bases. Germline CDR1 reads SGHAT; CDR2 reads FQNNGV. J was trimmed by 3 bases and V by 1 base; bases with no gene match: 3. The CDR3 length is 14 residues. The CDR3 nucleotides read TGTGCCAGCAGCTTAGCCGACAGGGACTACGAGCAGTACTTC. It translates to CASSLADRDYEQYF.

Only a few counts were recorded for this clone. The chain employs TRBV3-1 (or the pseudogene TRBV3-2) and TRBJ2-2; D gene uncertain. The CDR3 is 15 amino acids. Germline lookup yields CDR1 LGHDT and CDR2 YNNKEL (reference sequence). The V end lost 4 bases, the J end lost 8 bases, and 17 bases lay between the germline ends. CDR3 sequence: CASSPPWGFRGELFF. As DNA, the CDR3 is TGTGCCAGCAGCCCTCCTTGGGGTTTTAGGGGGGAGCTGTTTTTT.

The chain recombines TRBV5-1 with TRBJ1-4, with 8 bases fitting TRBD1. The germline V gene encodes CDR1 SGHRS and CDR2 YFSETQ. The junction had 10 bases not matched to a gene; V was cut back by 4 bases and J by 8 bases. This CDR3 is 15 amino acids long. CDR3 loop: CASSGAGGSGEKLFF. The DNA for the CDR3 is TGCGCCAGCAGCGGAGCAGGGGGCTCGGGGGAAAAACTGTTTTTT. The full variable domain, its missing parts supplied by reference TRBV5-1 and TRBJ1-4, is KAGVTQTPRYLIKTRGQQVTLSCSPISGHRSVSWYQQTPGQGLQFLFEYFSETQRNKGNFPGRFSGRQFSNSRSEMNVSTLELGDSALYLCASSGAGGSGEKLFFGSGTQLSVL.

The CDR3 is CASSLVTSGNTIYF. Written as DNA, the CDR3 is TGTGCCAGCAGCTTAGTGACCTCTGGAAACACCATATATTTT. The V call is TRBV7-9, the J call TRBJ1-3; D unclear. Germline CDR1 SEHNR, CDR2 FQNEAQ (reference sequence). The CDR3 is made up of 14 amino acids. V was trimmed by 1 base and J by 0 bases, leaving 4 bases between them.

The CDR3 coding sequence is TGCAGTGCTAGTGGCGTAGCGGGAGGCGGTTACAATGAGCAGTTCTTC. It translates to CSASGVAGGGYNEQFF. The rearrangement joins TRBV20-1 to TRBJ2-1; TRBD2 matches at 10 bases. This CDR3 has 16 amino acids. After removal of 3 bases from V and 4 bases from J, the junction contained 9 bases not matched to a gene. Germline V gives CDR1 DFQATT, CDR2 SNEGSKA (reference sequence).

V is TRBV29-1 and J is TRBJ1-1, with D unclear. The CDR3 loop spans 13 amino acids. Germline assignment: CDR1 SQVTM and CDR2 ANQGSEA. V was clipped by 4 bases and J by 11 bases, with 20 bases between them. The chain's CDR3 is CSVAAGIGVYAFF. The CDR3 coding sequence is TGCAGCGTTGCCGCAGGAATTGGGGTTTATGCTTTCTTT.

The chain has TRBV11-3 and TRBJ2-1; TRBD2 aligns across 9 bases. Per germline, CDR1 SGHNT and CDR2 YENEEA. V was pared by 5 bases and J by 9 bases, with 11 bases of the junction left unmatched. CDR3 length: 15 amino acids. The CDR3 sequence: CASSPQSGTSFEQFF. The CDR3 DNA is TGTGCCAGCAGCCCCCAGTCGGGGACTAGCTTTGAGCAGTTCTTC.

This clone has a single count. This chain uses TRBV5-1 with TRBJ2-1; D might be TRBD1 (5 bases). The CDR3 is 15 amino acids. The V gene's germline CDR1 is SGHRS and CDR2 YFSETQ. V lost 0 bases and J lost 9, with 16 bases in between. In DNA form, the CDR3 reads TGCGCCAGCAGCTTGGATAACAGGTCGGTCGGTGAGCAGTTCTTC. Protein product: CASSLDNRSVGEQFF.

J is TRBJ1-2 and V is TRBV4-2, with TRBD1 identical over 7 bases. Germline lookup yields CDR1 LGHNA and CDR2 YNFKEQ. This CDR3 has 14 amino acids. With 5 bases clipped from V and 3 bases from J, the junction kept 6 bases outside the gene matches. DNA for the CDR3: TGTGCCAGCAGCTTTAATGACAGGGACTATGGCTACACCTTC. This codes for CASSFNDRDYGYTF.

This clone is a singleton in its sample. This chain joins TRBV4-2 and TRBJ2-7; 8 bases are a match to TRBD2. J was trimmed by 3 bases and V by 5 bases; bases with no gene match: 15. The CDR3 is made up of 17 amino acids. Germline-derived CDR1 and CDR2 are LGHNA and YNFKEQ. The CDR3 sequence: CASSISSTSGVSYEQYF. CDR3 nucleotide sequence: TGTGCCAGCAGCATAAGTTCTACTAGCGGCGTAAGCTACGAGCAGTACTTC.